This T cell receptor beta chain derives from a study of blood T cell repertoires in COVID-19. Original data processing: By means of reference gene primer amplification, nucleated cell counts were estimated. Assay: immunoSEQ multiplex PCR; the TCRdb copy retains only in-frame clones and omits some. The D gene and trimming were derived from the DNA, and the V and J assignments and clone size from that table. The sample lists about 260,000 clones; about 82% were seen once. In germline, CDR1 is ENHRY, CDR2 SYGVKD. The V segment lost 10 bases and the J segment 3 bases; nucleotides outside the gene matches: 4. The CDR3 runs to 13 residues.

The gene calls are TRBV10-3 and TRBJ1-4; 8 nucleotides line up with TRBD1. Specimen: PBMCs or T cells enriched from blood (not recorded which). This TCR came from a woman in her fifties or sixties who had recovered from COVID-19. CDR3 loop: CATRQGSNEKLFF. The CDR3 DNA is TGTGCCACCCGACAGGGGTCTAATGAAAAACTGTTTTTT.